This T cell receptor beta chain is from a study of blood T cell repertoires in COVID-19. Produced via immunoSEQ multiplex PCR; TCRdb's table is partial and in-frame only. The data hold about 63,000 clones, with 60% to 85% observed a single time. V shed 6 bases, J shed 3 bases, and the junction held 15 bases outside the gene matches. The CDR3 covers 17 residues. CDR1 is MDHEN, CDR2 SYDVKM, per germline. The sequencing input was peripheral blood. V is TRBV28 and J is TRBJ1-2; 8 positions agree with TRBD1. The sequence was collected from a woman older than 75 with acute or convalescent COVID-19. Here the CDR3 reads CASRTPSGTGGHYGYTF. The CDR3 coding sequence is TGTGCCAGCAGGACTCCGTCGGGGACAGGTGGACACTATGGCTACACCTTC.